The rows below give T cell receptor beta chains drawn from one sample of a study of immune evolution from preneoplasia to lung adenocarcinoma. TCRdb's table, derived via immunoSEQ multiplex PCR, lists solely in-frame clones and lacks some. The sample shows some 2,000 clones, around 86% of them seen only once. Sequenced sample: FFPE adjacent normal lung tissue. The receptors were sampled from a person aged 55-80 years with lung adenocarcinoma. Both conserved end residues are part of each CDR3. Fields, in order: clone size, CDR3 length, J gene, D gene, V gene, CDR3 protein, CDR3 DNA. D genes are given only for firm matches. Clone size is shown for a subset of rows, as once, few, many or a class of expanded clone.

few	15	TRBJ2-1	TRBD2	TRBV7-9	CASSFPTSGGGEQFF	TGTGCCAGCAGCTTTCCGACTAGCGGAGGGGGGGAGCAGTTCTTC
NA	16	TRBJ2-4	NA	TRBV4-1	CASSQVGGVSKNIQYF	TGCGCCAGCAGCCAAGTAGGGGGGGTGTCCAAAAACATTCAGTACTTC
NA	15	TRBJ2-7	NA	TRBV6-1	CASSEGSGGGYEQYF	TGTGCCAGCAGTGAAGGTTCAGGGGGAGGGTACGAGCAGTACTTC
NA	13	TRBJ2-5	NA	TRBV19	CASSQRGVWYQYF	TGTGCCAGTAGTCAGAGAGGGGTCTGGTACCAGTACTTC
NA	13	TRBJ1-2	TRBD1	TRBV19	CASSETGGEGYTF	TGTGCCAGTAGTGAGACAGGGGGCGAGGGCTACACCTTC
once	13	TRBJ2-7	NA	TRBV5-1	CASSFAPGFEQYF	TGCGCCAGCAGCTTTGCCCCAGGGTTCGAGCAGTACTTC
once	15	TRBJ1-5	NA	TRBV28	CASRRTGVSNQPQHF	TGTGCCAGCAGGCGGACGGGGGTTAGCAATCAGCCCCAGCATTTT
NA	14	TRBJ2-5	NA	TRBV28	CASSFLSYQETQYF	TGTGCCAGCAGTTTTTTGAGCTACCAAGAGACCCAGTACTTC
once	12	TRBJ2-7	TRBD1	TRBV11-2	CASSQTGDEQYF	TGTGCCAGCAGCCAAACAGGGGACGAGCAGTACTTC
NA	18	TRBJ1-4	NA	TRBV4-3	CASRNPGRPPLANEKLFF	TGCGCCAGCAGAAACCCGGGACGCCCACCGTTAGCTAATGAAAAACTGTTTTTT
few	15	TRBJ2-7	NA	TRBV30	CAWTSGTSNSYEQYF	TGTGCCTGGACGTCCGGGACAAGCAACTCCTACGAGCAGTACTTC
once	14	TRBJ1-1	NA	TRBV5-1	CASSSTQGNTEAFF	TGCGCCAGCAGCTCGACACAGGGGAACACTGAAGCTTTCTTT
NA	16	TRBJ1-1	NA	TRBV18	CASSTPLGSLNTEAFF	TGTGCCAGCTCAACCCCTTTGGGGTCCTTGAACACTGAAGCTTTCTTT
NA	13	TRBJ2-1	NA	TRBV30	CAWNPWRNNEQFF	TGTGCCTGGAACCCATGGCGGAACAATGAGCAGTTCTTC
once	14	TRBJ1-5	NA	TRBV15	CATSRVSGDQPQHF	TGTGCCACCAGCAGAGTGTCCGGGGATCAGCCCCAGCATTTT
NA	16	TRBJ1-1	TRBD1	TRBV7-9	CASSLGQGGMNTEAFF	TGTGCCAGCAGCTTAGGACAGGGGGGCATGAACACTGAAGCTTTCTTT
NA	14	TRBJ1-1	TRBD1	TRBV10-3	CAISDRTGGTEAFF	TGTGCCATCAGTGACCGGACAGGAGGCACTGAAGCTTTCTTT
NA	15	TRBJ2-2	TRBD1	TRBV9	CASSTRDSYTGELFF	TGTGCCAGCAGCACCAGGGACAGTTACACCGGGGAGCTGTTTTTT
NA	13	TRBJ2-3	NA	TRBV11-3	CASSLGSADTQYF	TGTGCCAGCAGCTTAGGCTCCGCAGATACGCAGTATTTT
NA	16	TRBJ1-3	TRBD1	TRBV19	CASTFGGQGAGNTIYF	TGTGCCAGTACCTTTGGGGGACAGGGTGCTGGAAACACCATATATTTT
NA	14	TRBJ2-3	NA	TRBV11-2	CASSYGMGTDTQYF	TGTGCCAGCAGCTACGGCATGGGCACAGATACGCAGTATTTT
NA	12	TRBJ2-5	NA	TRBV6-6	CASRASRETQYF	TGTGCCAGTCGGGCTAGCCGTGAGACCCAGTACTTC
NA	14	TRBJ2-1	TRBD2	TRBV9	CASSIQTSDNEQFF	TGTGCCAGCAGCATCCAGACTAGCGACAATGAGCAGTTCTTC
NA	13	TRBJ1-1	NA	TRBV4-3	CASSKLAYTEAFF	TGCGCCAGCAGCAAATTAGCTTACACTGAAGCTTTCTTT
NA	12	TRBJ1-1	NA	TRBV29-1	CSALTMAAEAFF	TGCAGCGCTCTAACCATGGCCGCTGAAGCTTTCTTT
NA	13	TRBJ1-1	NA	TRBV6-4	CASSPTGNTEAFF	TGTGCCAGCAGTCCGACTGGTAACACTGAAGCTTTCTTT
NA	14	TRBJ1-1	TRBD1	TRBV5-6	CASSWDRGLTEAFF	TGTGCCAGCAGCTGGGACAGGGGGCTCACTGAAGCTTTCTTT
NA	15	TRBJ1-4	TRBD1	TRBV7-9	CASSFRDRGLEKLFF	TGTGCCAGCAGCTTCAGGGACAGGGGTTTGGAAAAACTGTTTTTT
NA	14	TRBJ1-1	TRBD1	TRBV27	CASNPGTGNAEAFF	TGTGCCAGCAACCCCGGGACAGGTAACGCTGAAGCTTTCTTT
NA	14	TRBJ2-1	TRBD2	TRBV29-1	CSGGGKSSYNEQFF	TGCAGCGGCGGGGGTAAGAGCTCCTACAATGAGCAGTTCTTC
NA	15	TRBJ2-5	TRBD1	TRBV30	CAWSALTGVGETQYF	TGTGCCTGGAGTGCCCTGACAGGGGTCGGGGAGACCCAGTACTTC
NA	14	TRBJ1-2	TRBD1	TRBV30	CAWKRDRGFCGYTF	TGTGCCTGGAAACGGGACAGGGGGTTCTGTGGCTACACCTTC
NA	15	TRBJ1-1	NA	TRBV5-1	CASSLVTGAATEAFF	TGCGCCAGCAGCTTGGTTACGGGGGCGGCCACTGAAGCTTTCTTT
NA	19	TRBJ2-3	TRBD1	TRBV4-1	CASSVREAAQGARLDTQYF	TGCGCCAGCAGCGTCCGAGAAGCCGCACAGGGGGCGAGGTTGGATACGCAGTATTTT
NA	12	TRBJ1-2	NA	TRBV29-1	CSAGEGDYGYTF	TGCAGCGCCGGGGAGGGGGACTATGGCTACACCTTC
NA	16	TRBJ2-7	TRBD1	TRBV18	CASSPRDRRTVYEQYF	TGTGCCAGCTCACCTAGGGACAGGCGAACCGTCTACGAGCAGTACTTC
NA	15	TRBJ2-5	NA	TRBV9	CASSVQDGLTETQYF	TGTGCCAGCAGCGTACAGGACGGACTGACAGAGACCCAGTACTTC
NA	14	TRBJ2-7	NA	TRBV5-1	CASSLDRWGAEQYF	TGCGCCAGCAGCTTAGACCGCTGGGGGGCCGAGCAGTACTTC
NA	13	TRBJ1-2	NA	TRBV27	CASRLQGSYGYTF	TGTGCCAGCAGATTACAGGGAAGCTATGGCTACACCTTC
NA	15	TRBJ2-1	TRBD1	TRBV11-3	CASSLDSDRGDEQFF	TGTGCCAGCAGCTTAGATTCGGACAGGGGCGATGAGCAGTTCTTC
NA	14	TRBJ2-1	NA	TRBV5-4	CASSFFGSYNEQFF	TGTGCCAGCAGCTTTTTTGGGTCTTACAATGAGCAGTTCTTC
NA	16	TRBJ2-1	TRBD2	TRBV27	CASSPLASGEVNEQFF	TGTGCCAGCAGTCCCTTAGCTAGCGGGGAGGTGAATGAGCAGTTCTTC
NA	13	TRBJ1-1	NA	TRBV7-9	CASGAERRTEAFF	TGTGCCAGCGGCGCAGAGAGAAGAACTGAAGCTTTCTTT
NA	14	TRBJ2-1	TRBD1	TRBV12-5	CASALQTGGNEQFF	TGTGCTAGTGCCCTTCAGACAGGGGGCAATGAGCAGTTCTTC
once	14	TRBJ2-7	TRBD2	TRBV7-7	CASSRVAWEGEQYF	TGTGCTAGCAGCCGAGTTGCGTGGGAGGGCGAGCAGTACTTC
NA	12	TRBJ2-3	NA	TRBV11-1	CASSFGGGTQYF	TGTGCCAGCAGCTTTGGTGGGGGTACGCAGTATTTT
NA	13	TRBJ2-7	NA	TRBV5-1	CASRAGPTYEQYF	TGCGCCAGCAGAGCCGGGCCTACCTACGAGCAGTACTTC
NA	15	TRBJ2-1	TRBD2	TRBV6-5	CASSYPLADYNEQFF	TGTGCCAGCAGTTACCCACTAGCGGACTACAATGAGCAGTTCTTC
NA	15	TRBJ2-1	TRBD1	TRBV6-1	CASSEGQGAVNEQFF	TGTGCCAGCAGTGAGGGACAGGGGGCGGTCAATGAGCAGTTCTTC
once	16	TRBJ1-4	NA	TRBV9	CASSERPGATNEKLFF	TGTGCCAGCAGCGAGCGACCGGGAGCGACTAATGAAAAACTGTTTTTT
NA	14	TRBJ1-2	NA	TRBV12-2	CASRLARVNYGYTF	TGTGCAAGTCGCTTAGCGCGGGTAAACTATGGCTACACCTTC
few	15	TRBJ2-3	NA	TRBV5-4	CASSPAAGSTDTQYF	TGTGCCAGCAGCCCTGCTGCGGGGAGCACAGATACGCAGTATTTT
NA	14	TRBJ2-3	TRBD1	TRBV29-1	CSVGGDSSTDTQYF	TGCAGCGTTGGAGGGGACAGCTCCACAGATACGCAGTATTTT
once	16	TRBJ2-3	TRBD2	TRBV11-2	CASSVLAGTSTDTQYF	TGTGCCAGCAGCGTCTTAGCGGGAACTAGCACAGATACGCAGTATTTT
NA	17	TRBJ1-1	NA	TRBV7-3	CASSLTGTRLINTEAFF	TGTGCCAGCAGCTTAACCGGGACAAGACTCATTAACACTGAAGCTTTCTTT
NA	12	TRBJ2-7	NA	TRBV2	CASNRQPYEQYF	TGTGCCAGCAATCGACAGCCCTACGAGCAGTACTTC
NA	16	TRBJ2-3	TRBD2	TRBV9	CASSSSGLAVTDTQYF	TGTGCCAGCAGCTCATCGGGACTAGCGGTCACAGATACGCAGTATTTT